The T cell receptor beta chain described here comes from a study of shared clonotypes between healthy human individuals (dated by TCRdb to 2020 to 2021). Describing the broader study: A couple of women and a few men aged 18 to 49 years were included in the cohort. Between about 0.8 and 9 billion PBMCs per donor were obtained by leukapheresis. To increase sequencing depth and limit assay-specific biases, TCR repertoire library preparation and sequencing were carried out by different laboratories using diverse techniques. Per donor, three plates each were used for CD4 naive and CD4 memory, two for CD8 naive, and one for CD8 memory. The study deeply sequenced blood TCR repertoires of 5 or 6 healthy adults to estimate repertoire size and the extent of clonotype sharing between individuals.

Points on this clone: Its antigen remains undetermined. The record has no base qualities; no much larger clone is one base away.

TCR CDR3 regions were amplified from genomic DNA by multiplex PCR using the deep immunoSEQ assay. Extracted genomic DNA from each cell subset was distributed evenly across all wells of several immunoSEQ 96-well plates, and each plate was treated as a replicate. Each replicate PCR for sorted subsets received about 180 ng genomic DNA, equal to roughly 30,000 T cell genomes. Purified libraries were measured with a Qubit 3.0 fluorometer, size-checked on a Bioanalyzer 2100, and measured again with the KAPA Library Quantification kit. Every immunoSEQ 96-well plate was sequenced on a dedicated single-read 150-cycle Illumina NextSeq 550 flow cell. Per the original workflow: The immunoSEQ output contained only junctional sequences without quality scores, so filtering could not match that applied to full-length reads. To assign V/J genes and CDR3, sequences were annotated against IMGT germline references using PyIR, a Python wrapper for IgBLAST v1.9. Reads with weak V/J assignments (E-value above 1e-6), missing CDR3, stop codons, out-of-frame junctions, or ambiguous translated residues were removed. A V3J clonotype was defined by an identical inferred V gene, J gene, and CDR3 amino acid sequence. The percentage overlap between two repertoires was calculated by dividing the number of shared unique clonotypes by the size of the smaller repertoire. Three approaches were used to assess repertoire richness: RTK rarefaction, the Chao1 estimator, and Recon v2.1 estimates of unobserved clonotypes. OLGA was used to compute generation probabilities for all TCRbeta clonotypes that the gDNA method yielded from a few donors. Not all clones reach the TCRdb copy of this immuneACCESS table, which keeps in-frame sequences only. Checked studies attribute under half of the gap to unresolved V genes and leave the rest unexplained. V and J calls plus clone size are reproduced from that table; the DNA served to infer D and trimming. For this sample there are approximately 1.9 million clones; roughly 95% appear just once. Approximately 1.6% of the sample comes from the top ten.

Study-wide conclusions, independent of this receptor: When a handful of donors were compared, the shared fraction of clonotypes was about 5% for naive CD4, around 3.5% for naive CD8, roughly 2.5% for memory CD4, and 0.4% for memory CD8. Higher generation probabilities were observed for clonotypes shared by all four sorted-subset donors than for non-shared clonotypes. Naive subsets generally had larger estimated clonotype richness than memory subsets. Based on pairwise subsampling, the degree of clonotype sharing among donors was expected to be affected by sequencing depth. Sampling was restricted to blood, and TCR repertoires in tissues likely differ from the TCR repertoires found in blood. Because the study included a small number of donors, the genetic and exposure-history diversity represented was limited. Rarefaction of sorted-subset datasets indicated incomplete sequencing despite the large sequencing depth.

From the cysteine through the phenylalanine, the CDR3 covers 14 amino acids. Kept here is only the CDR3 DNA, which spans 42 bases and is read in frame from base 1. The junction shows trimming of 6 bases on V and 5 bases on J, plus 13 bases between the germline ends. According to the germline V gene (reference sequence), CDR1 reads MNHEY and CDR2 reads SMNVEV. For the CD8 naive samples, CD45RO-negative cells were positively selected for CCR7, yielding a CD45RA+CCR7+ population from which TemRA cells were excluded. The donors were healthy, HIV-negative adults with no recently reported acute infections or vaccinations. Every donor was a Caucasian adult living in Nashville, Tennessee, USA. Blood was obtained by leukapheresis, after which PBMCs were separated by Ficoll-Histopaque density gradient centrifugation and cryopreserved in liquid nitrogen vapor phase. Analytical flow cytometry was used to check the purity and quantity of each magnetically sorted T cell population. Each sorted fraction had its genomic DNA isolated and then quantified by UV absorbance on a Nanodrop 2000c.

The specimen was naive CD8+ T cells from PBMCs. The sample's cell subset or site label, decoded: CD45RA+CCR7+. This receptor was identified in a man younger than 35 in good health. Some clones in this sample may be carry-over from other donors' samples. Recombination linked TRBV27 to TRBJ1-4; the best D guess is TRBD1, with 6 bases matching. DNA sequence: TGTGCCAGCAGCTTAAGGGGGGAAAATGAAAAACTGTTTTTT. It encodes CASSLRGENEKLFF.